These T cell receptor beta chains were read from a single sample in a study of blood T cells in healthy people across ages. TCRdb re-derived calls from the 5' RACE reads in MiXCR, one entry per CDR3 protein. Here the sample spans over 1,300,000 distinct CDR3 sequences, 59% being singletons. Sequencing used blood. These receptors all stem from a man between 18 and 35 years old in good health. The CDR3 runs from the conserved cysteine through the conserved F or W. A D gene is named only where the DNA matches it firmly. Size is omitted from some rows. Given values are once, few, many or a class for expanded clones.

v_gene	j_gene	d_gene	abundance	CDR3nt	CDR3aa
TRBV5-1	TRBJ2-1	-	-	TGCGCCAGCAGCTTGCCACCGGGAACCGTGACTGAGCAGTTCTTC	CASSLPPGTVTEQFF
TRBV13	TRBJ2-7	-	-	TGTGCCAGCAGCTCGGACAGTCGCTACGAGCAGTACTTC	CASSSDSRYEQYF
TRBV15	TRBJ2-7	-	-	TGTGCCACCTCCCACAGGGAAGTGGTGGACGAGCAGTACTTC	CATSHREVVDEQYF
TRBV18	TRBJ1-2	-	few	TGTGCCAGCTCATTTTCCGGGTTCTACTATGGCTACACCTTC	CASSFSGFYYGYTF
TRBV10-3	TRBJ2-2	-	once	TGTGCCACCTTGGCCCAGGGACAATCCGGGGAGCTGTTTTTT	CATLAQGQSGELFF
TRBV29-1	TRBJ2-3	TRBD2	-	TGCAGCGTTACCCTACTAGCGGGAGTAGCAGATACGCAGTATTTT	CSVTLLAGVADTQYF
TRBV6-5	TRBJ1-1	-	-	TGTGCCAGCAGTTATGAGGGAAGAGTGAACACTGAAGCTTTCTTT	CASSYEGRVNTEAFF
TRBV7-9	TRBJ1-4	TRBD1	-	TGTGCCAGCAGCTTGGGACAGGCGACGGAAAAACTGTTTTTT	CASSLGQATEKLFF
TRBV5-6	TRBJ2-5	TRBD2	-	TGCGCCAGCAGCGAAGGGACTAGTACCAAATCTCGGTACTTC	CASSEGTSTKSRYF
TRBV10-3	TRBJ1-5	-	-	TGTGCCACCAGTGTGGAAAGCAATCAGCCCCAGCATTTT	CATSVESNQPQHF
TRBV27	TRBJ2-7	-	many	TGTGCCAGCAGCTTAAGGGGCAACGAGCAGTACTTC	CASSLRGNEQYF
TRBV6-6	TRBJ2-5	TRBD1	-	TGTGCCAGCACCACAACCGGACAGGGAGCAGGAGAGACCCAGTACTTC	CASTTTGQGAGETQYF
TRBV20-1	TRBJ2-1	-	-	TGCAGTGCCGGACTCGGTCCCTACAATGAGCAGTTCTTC	CSAGLGPYNEQFF
TRBV11-2	TRBJ1-2	TRBD1	once	TGTGCCAGCAGCTCGACAGGGATTTCATATGGCTACACCTTC	CASSSTGISYGYTF
TRBV29-1	TRBJ2-1	-	few	TGCAGCGTTGAAAAGGAGGGTAAGGGGTCCTACAATGAGCAGTTCTTC	CSVEKEGKGSYNEQFF
TRBV20-1	TRBJ2-4	-	-	TGCAGTGCTGGAAAACTAGAGAGGGGGAACATTCAGTACTTC	CSAGKLERGNIQYF
TRBV6-1	TRBJ2-3	-	few	TGTGCCAGCAGTGTGGGGGGATTCCCAGATACGCAGTATTTT	CASSVGGFPDTQYF
TRBV27	TRBJ1-2	TRBD1	-	TGTGCCAGCGGAAGTGGACAGGGAGGGTATGGCTACACCTTC	CASGSGQGGYGYTF
TRBV5-1	TRBJ2-7	-	-	TGCGCCAGCAGCTTGAATTACGGGCAGACGTACGAGCAGTACTTC	CASSLNYGQTYEQYF
TRBV9	TRBJ2-2	-	-	TGTGCCAGCAGCGTAAGCACCGGGGAGCTGTTTTTT	CASSVSTGELFF
TRBV4-2	TRBJ2-1	TRBD2	-	TGTGCCAGCAGCCAAGAAGGGGGCGGGGGGGGTACCTACAATGAGCAGTTCTTC	CASSQEGGGGGTYNEQFF
TRBV6-5	TRBJ2-2	TRBD1	-	TGTGCCAGCAGTACCTCAGGGGGCAGACCCGGGGAGCTGTTTTTT	CASSTSGGRPGELFF
TRBV18	TRBJ1-3	TRBD1	-	TGTGCCAGCTCCCCCGGGACAGAAGGAAACACCATATATTTT	CASSPGTEGNTIYF
TRBV29-1	TRBJ2-1	-	-	TGCAGCGTTGAACATCTCAACAATGAGCAGTTCTTC	CSVEHLNNEQFF
TRBV27	TRBJ2-3	-	once	TGTGCCAGCAGTTTCAGGGGTACGGCCACGAAGTATTTT	CASSFRGTATKYF
TRBV7-6	TRBJ2-5	TRBD1	few	TGTGCCAGCAGCTTAGACAGGGACAGATTCCAAGAGACCCAGTACTTC	CASSLDRDRFQETQYF
TRBV20-1	TRBJ2-5	-	-	TGCAGTGCCAGCCACAGGGTCGGGGAGCAGTACTTC	CSASHRVGEQYF
TRBV4-1	TRBJ2-7	TRBD1	-	TGCGCCAGCAGCCTGGGACAGGGGGCGCCTGAGCAGTACTTC	CASSLGQGAPEQYF
TRBV10-3	TRBJ1-2	TRBD1	-	TGTGCCATCAGTGAGTCGGGACAGGTTTTAGATGGCTACACCTTC	CAISESGQVLDGYTF
TRBV6-5	TRBJ2-7	-	-	TGTGCCAGCAGTCGCACAGGGTTTGGTGAGCAGTACTTC	CASSRTGFGEQYF
TRBV5-1	TRBJ2-7	TRBD2	few	TGCGCCAGCAGCTGGCGGGGGGACACCTACGAGCAGTACTTC	CASSWRGDTYEQYF
TRBV15	TRBJ2-5	TRBD1	once	TGTGCCACCAGCAGAGAACGGGACAGGGGCCCTTTGGAGACCCAGTACTTC	CATSRERDRGPLETQYF
TRBV21-1	TRBJ2-4	-	many	TGTGCCAGCAGCAAAGTAGGGCTAGCCGCCGACAAAAACATTCAGTACTTC	CASSKVGLAADKNIQYF
TRBV6-6	TRBJ1-4	-	-	TGTGCCAGCAGTCGACAGGCCCAAAATGAAAAACTGTTTTTT	CASSRQAQNEKLFF
TRBV11-1	TRBJ2-7	TRBD1	-	TGTGCCAGCAGCCCATGGGACAGGGGTGTCAACGAGCAGTACTTC	CASSPWDRGVNEQYF
TRBV12-3/TRBV12-4	TRBJ2-3	-	few	TGTGCCAGCAGTTTAGGTGGTTATAGCACAGATACGCAGTATTTT	CASSLGGYSTDTQYF
TRBV7-9	TRBJ1-2	-	-	TGTGCCAGCAGCTTAGGTCTCGTACACACTGCGGATGGCTACACCTTC	CASSLGLVHTADGYTF
TRBV3-1	TRBJ2-1	-	-	TGTGCCAGCAGCCTAGGGACAACCAAGACTAACAATGAGCAGTTCTTC	CASSLGTTKTNNEQFF
TRBV5-6	TRBJ2-7	TRBD1	few	TGTGCCAGCAGCTTCCGACAGGGCCGCGTGAACGAGCAGTACTTC	CASSFRQGRVNEQYF
TRBV2	TRBJ2-2	-	-	TGTGCCAGCACCACCTCGGGGACCGGGGAGCTGTTTTTT	CASTTSGTGELFF
TRBV11-2	TRBJ1-5	-	-	TGTGCCAGCAGCGCTGGGACCTCCGAGACACAGCCCCAGCATTTT	CASSAGTSETQPQHF
TRBV27	TRBJ2-7	TRBD1	-	TGTGCCAGCAGCGACAGGGGGACCTCCTACGAGCAGTACTTC	CASSDRGTSYEQYF
TRBV5-1	TRBJ2-5	-	-	TGCGCCAGCAGCTTCGGGACCACACAAGAGACCCAGTACTTC	CASSFGTTQETQYF
TRBV28	TRBJ2-7	TRBD2	-	TGTGCCAGCAGTATAATGCGGGGGGGCCCTGTTAGCGAGCAGTACTTC	CASSIMRGGPVSEQYF
TRBV4-1	TRBJ2-3	-	-	TGCGCCGGCAGCCAAGTAGATACGCAGTATTTT	CAGSQVDTQYF
TRBV3-1	TRBJ1-5	-	-	TGTGCCAGCAGCCAAGATCGATGGGGGATTCAGCCCCAGCATTTT	CASSQDRWGIQPQHF
TRBV7-2	TRBJ2-1	-	few	TGTGCCAGCAGCCCCGGGACGGAAGCTTACAATGAGCAGTTCTTC	CASSPGTEAYNEQFF
TRBV7-2	TRBJ2-7	TRBD1	-	TGTGCCAACAGCCTACGGACAGGAGCCTACGAGCAGTACTTC	CANSLRTGAYEQYF
TRBV5-1	TRBJ2-7	-	-	TGCGCCAGCAGCGTCCAAAGTTCCGAGCCCTACGAGCAGTACTTC	CASSVQSSEPYEQYF
TRBV27	TRBJ1-6	TRBD1	-	TGTGCCAGCAGCCAGACAGGGAGCGGCTCACCCCTCCACTTT	CASSQTGSGSPLHF
TRBV7-9	TRBJ2-1	TRBD2	-	TGTGCCAGCAGCTTACCGCCCGCGGGAGGGGCGGGCGAGCAGTTCTTC	CASSLPPAGGAGEQFF
TRBV12-3/TRBV12-4	TRBJ1-2	-	-	TGTGCCAGCAGCCGCCCCAGCTCCTCCGGCTACACCTTC	CASSRPSSSGYTF
TRBV4-1	TRBJ2-7	TRBD1	few	TGCGCCAGCAGCCCCTCCCGGACAGGTTCCTACGAGCAGTACTTC	CASSPSRTGSYEQYF
TRBV29-1	TRBJ2-1	TRBD1	-	TGCAGCGTTGAGGCAGGGGGTAACAATGAGCAGTTCTTC	CSVEAGGNNEQFF
TRBV29-1	TRBJ2-1	TRBD1	-	TGCAGCGTTACAACCGGGACAGGGAACTACGAGCAGTTCTTC	CSVTTGTGNYEQFF